A selection of T cell receptor beta chains follows, all from one sample in a study of technical replicates of blood from a few donors. Using immunoSEQ multiplex PCR, the repertoire was profiled, and TCRdb retains in-frame clones only, with some absent. The table records about 75,000 clones, 95% to 97% of them present only once. Sequencing used T cells isolated from PBMCs. The receptors were gathered from a human donor in good health. Both conserved end residues are part of each CDR3. Each record gives: CDR3 length, D gene, clone size, J gene, V gene, CDR3 DNA, CDR3 protein. D genes are given only for firm matches. Rows may omit the clone size; those that give it use once, few, many or a size class.

length: 14; D: -; size: -; J: TRBJ1-2; V: TRBV29-1; DNA: TGCAGCGACGTGATTCCGGGGGGCAACTATGGCTACACCTTC; CDR3: CSDVIPGGNYGYTF
length: 14; D: TRBD2; size: -; J: TRBJ2-3; V: TRBV11-2; DNA: TGTGCCAGCAGCTTATCGCGGGAGATAAATACGCAGTATTTT; CDR3: CASSLSREINTQYF
length: 13; D: -; size: -; J: TRBJ2-5; V: TRBV5-1; DNA: TGCGCCAGCAGCTTGATCGGGGGAGAGACCCAGTACTTC; CDR3: CASSLIGGETQYF
length: 15; D: TRBD1; size: few; J: TRBJ1-1; V: TRBV7-6; DNA: TGTGCCAGCAGCCCGGAGGGGGCGCCTCACACTGAAGCTTTCTTT; CDR3: CASSPEGAPHTEAFF
length: 15; D: TRBD1; size: -; J: TRBJ2-1; V: TRBV29-1; DNA: TGCAGCGCCGCCCAGGGGACAGGGGCCTACAATGAGCAGTTCTTC; CDR3: CSAAQGTGAYNEQFF
length: 16; D: TRBD1; size: -; J: TRBJ2-7; V: TRBV6-6; DNA: TGTGCCAGCAGCCCTCAGCCGGGACAGGGATTCCCCGAGCAGTACTTC; CDR3: CASSPQPGQGFPEQYF
length: 15; D: TRBD1; size: -; J: TRBJ2-1; V: TRBV6-5; DNA: TGTGCCAGCAGTTATCCGACAGGGGGATTCAATGAGCAGTTCTTC; CDR3: CASSYPTGGFNEQFF
length: 13; D: -; size: once; J: TRBJ2-7; V: TRBV5-4; DNA: TGTGCCAGCAGCTTGGAGAGCTCCTACGAGCAGTACTTC; CDR3: CASSLESSYEQYF
length: 13; D: -; size: -; J: TRBJ2-5; V: TRBV5-4; DNA: TGTGCCAGCAGCTTGGCCGGTAGCGGGACCCAGTACTTC; CDR3: CASSLAGSGTQYF
length: 15; D: TRBD2; size: -; J: TRBJ2-5; V: TRBV7-8; DNA: TGTGCCAGCAGCTTAGCGAGGCTAGCGGGAGAGACCCAGTACTTC; CDR3: CASSLARLAGETQYF
length: 14; D: -; size: -; J: TRBJ1-2; V: TRBV27; DNA: TGTGCCAGCAGTTTATCCCCGCAGGGCGGTGGCTACACCTTC; CDR3: CASSLSPQGGGYTF
length: 13; D: -; size: -; J: TRBJ1-1; V: TRBV5-1; DNA: TGCGCCAGCAGCTTGACAAGAACCGCTGAAGCTTTCTTT; CDR3: CASSLTRTAEAFF
length: 15; D: TRBD2; size: -; J: TRBJ2-1; V: TRBV7-2; DNA: TGTGCCAGCAGCTTAGGGCTAGCGGGAGCACGAGAGCAGTTCTTC; CDR3: CASSLGLAGAREQFF
length: 15; D: -; size: -; J: TRBJ1-5; V: TRBV6-1; DNA: TGTGCCAGCAGCAGGACAGTTTTAAGCGATCAGCCCCAGCATTTT; CDR3: CASSRTVLSDQPQHF
length: 15; D: TRBD1; size: -; J: TRBJ1-2; V: TRBV7-9; DNA: TGTGCCAGCAGCTTAGGTGACGGGACAGCCTATGGCTACACCTTC; CDR3: CASSLGDGTAYGYTF
length: 16; D: -; size: -; J: TRBJ2-7; V: TRBV7-3; DNA: TGTGCCAGCAGCTTAAAACAGGGTGAAAATTCCTACGAGCAGTACTTC; CDR3: CASSLKQGENSYEQYF
length: 15; D: TRBD2; size: -; J: TRBJ2-7; V: TRBV6-1; DNA: TGTGCCAGCACTTTGACTAGCGGGGCCTCCTACGAGCAGTACTTC; CDR3: CASTLTSGASYEQYF
length: 14; D: TRBD2; size: -; J: TRBJ2-7; V: TRBV9; DNA: TGTGCCAGCAGCATTAGCGGGGGCCTTTACGAGCAGTACTTC; CDR3: CASSISGGLYEQYF
length: 15; D: -; size: -; J: TRBJ1-1; V: TRBV27; DNA: TGTGCCAGCAGTTCGTACGGGGGGCTTGGAACTGAAGCTTTCTTT; CDR3: CASSSYGGLGTEAFF
length: 16; D: TRBD1; size: -; J: TRBJ1-1; V: TRBV7-9; DNA: TGTGCCAGCAGCTCGGCAGGGGGAAGAATGAACACTGAAGCTTTCTTT; CDR3: CASSSAGGRMNTEAFF
length: 13; D: TRBD1; size: -; J: TRBJ1-1; V: TRBV29-1; DNA: TGCAGCGCTCAAGGGGGCATGAACACTGAAGCTTTCTTT; CDR3: CSAQGGMNTEAFF
length: 13; D: TRBD1; size: once; J: TRBJ1-2; V: TRBV7-9; DNA: TGTGCCAGCAGCCTGGGACAGCCCTATGGCTACACCTTC; CDR3: CASSLGQPYGYTF
length: 14; D: -; size: -; J: TRBJ1-5; V: TRBV19; DNA: TGTGCCAGTAAGAAGGAGATGCGCAATCAGCCCCAGCATTTT; CDR3: CASKKEMRNQPQHF
length: 11; D: -; size: -; J: TRBJ2-7; V: TRBV6-5; DNA: TGTGCCAGCAGCGGAGGAGGGGAGCAGTACTTC; CDR3: CASSGGGEQYF
length: 14; D: TRBD1; size: -; J: TRBJ2-5; V: TRBV12-5; DNA: TGTGCTAGTGGTTCGGGACAGGGACAAGAGACCCAGTACTTC; CDR3: CASGSGQGQETQYF
length: 15; D: -; size: -; J: TRBJ1-2; V: TRBV5-4; DNA: TGTGCCAGCAGCTTGGCCCATATGGGGCACTATGGCTACACCTTC; CDR3: CASSLAHMGHYGYTF
length: 14; D: -; size: -; J: TRBJ1-2; V: TRBV6-6; DNA: TGTGCCAGCAGTTACTCGTTAAAGGGAGGCGAGGACACCTTC; CDR3: CASSYSLKGGEDTF
length: 14; D: -; size: -; J: TRBJ1-1; V: TRBV7-2; DNA: TGTGCCAGCAGCTTAGACTTTCAGAACACTGAAGCTTTCTTT; CDR3: CASSLDFQNTEAFF
length: 18; D: TRBD2; size: -; J: TRBJ2-2; V: TRBV15; DNA: TGTGCCACCAGCAGAGATCTCCCGGGACTAGGGGTCACCGGGGAGCTGTTTTTT; CDR3: CATSRDLPGLGVTGELFF
length: 15; D: -; size: -; J: TRBJ2-1; V: TRBV7-2; DNA: TGTGCCAGCAGCTTATCTAGCACCGTTTTCAATGAGCAGTTCTTC; CDR3: CASSLSSTVFNEQFF
length: 15; D: TRBD2; size: once; J: TRBJ2-1; V: TRBV19; DNA: TGTGCCAGTAGGGGAGCGGGACTAGGGGGCAATGAGCAGTTCTTC; CDR3: CASRGAGLGGNEQFF
length: 15; D: -; size: once; J: TRBJ2-1; V: TRBV7-6; DNA: TGTGCCAGCAGCCCCACAGGGAATACCTACAATGAGCAGTTCTTC; CDR3: CASSPTGNTYNEQFF
length: 13; D: -; size: -; J: TRBJ1-1; V: TRBV7-9; DNA: TGTGCCAGCAGCTCGAGAGAGGGCCTTGAAGCTTTCTTT; CDR3: CASSSREGLEAFF
length: 16; D: -; size: -; J: TRBJ2-3; V: TRBV10-3; DNA: TGTGCCATCAGTGAGAATAGGGGGACACTAACAGATACGCAGTATTTT; CDR3: CAISENRGTLTDTQYF
length: 14; D: TRBD1; size: few; J: TRBJ2-7; V: TRBV29-1; DNA: TGCAGCGTTGGTTCCGGGACAGGGGTAGAGGAGCAGTACTTC; CDR3: CSVGSGTGVEEQYF
length: 13; D: -; size: -; J: TRBJ2-5; V: TRBV2; DNA: TGTGCCAGCAGTGGGGTAGCGAGGGAGACCCAGTACTTC; CDR3: CASSGVARETQYF
length: 14; D: TRBD2; size: once; J: TRBJ2-5; V: TRBV7-6; DNA: TGTGCCAGCAGCCGAGGACTAGCGGAAGAGACCCAGTACTTC; CDR3: CASSRGLAEETQYF
length: 12; D: -; size: -; J: TRBJ2-7; V: TRBV19; DNA: TGTGCCAGTAGGACGGGAGCAGGGGAGCAGTACTTC; CDR3: CASRTGAGEQYF
length: 16; D: TRBD2; size: -; J: TRBJ2-7; V: TRBV19; DNA: TGTGCCAGTAGTGTCTCTAGCGGGAGCTCCTTCTACGAGCAGTACTTC; CDR3: CASSVSSGSSFYEQYF
length: 17; D: -; size: -; J: TRBJ2-2; V: TRBV18; DNA: TGTGCCAGCTCACCACTTAACTTGCGGTCCTCCACCGGGGAGCTGTTTTTT; CDR3: CASSPLNLRSSTGELFF
length: 16; D: TRBD2; size: -; J: TRBJ2-2; V: TRBV7-9; DNA: TGTGCCAGCAGTCTGACTAGCGGGAGAAGAGCCGGGGAGCTGTTTTTT; CDR3: CASSLTSGRRAGELFF
length: 16; D: -; size: -; J: TRBJ2-2; V: TRBV29-1; DNA: TGCAGCGTTGAAGATCGTGACAGAAGCCTCACCGGGGAGCTGTTTTTT; CDR3: CSVEDRDRSLTGELFF
length: 14; D: TRBD2; size: -; J: TRBJ2-5; V: TRBV11-1; DNA: TGTGCCAGCAGCTTAATCGGGGAGGGGGAGACCCAGTACTTC; CDR3: CASSLIGEGETQYF
length: 14; D: TRBD2; size: -; J: TRBJ2-1; V: TRBV5-1; DNA: TGCGCCAGCAGCGCACTAGCGGGATTCGATGAGCAGTTCTTC; CDR3: CASSALAGFDEQFF
length: 15; D: -; size: -; J: TRBJ1-2; V: TRBV4-2; DNA: TGTGCCAGCAGCCAAGATTATAGGGGTAACTATGGCTACACCTTC; CDR3: CASSQDYRGNYGYTF
length: 15; D: TRBD2; size: -; J: TRBJ2-3; V: TRBV10-3; DNA: TGTGCCATCAGTGAAGTAGCGGGAGGGCCAGATACGCAGTATTTT; CDR3: CAISEVAGGPDTQYF
length: 10; D: -; size: -; J: TRBJ2-7; V: TRBV6-4; DNA: TGTGCCAGCGGGGGGTACGAGCAGTACTTC; CDR3: CASGGYEQYF
length: 11; D: -; size: -; J: TRBJ2-7; V: TRBV7-9; DNA: TGTGCCAGCAGCCCCGCCGGCGAGCAGTACTTC; CDR3: CASSPAGEQYF
length: 12; D: TRBD2; size: -; J: TRBJ2-1; V: TRBV5-1; DNA: TGCGCCAGCAGGGTAGCGGGGAATGAGCAGTTCTTC; CDR3: CASRVAGNEQFF
length: 16; D: TRBD2; size: -; J: TRBJ2-7; V: TRBV4-2; DNA: TGTGCCAGCAGCCAACCGACTAGCGGGAGCTTTTACGAGCAGTACTTC; CDR3: CASSQPTSGSFYEQYF
length: 16; D: TRBD2; size: -; J: TRBJ2-2; V: TRBV9; DNA: TGTGCCAGCAGCCCCCCTCGCGGGAGGTGGACCGGGGAGCTGTTTTTT; CDR3: CASSPPRGRWTGELFF